The clone carrying this T cell receptor (beta chain) was counted only a few times. Its antigen is undetermined. This specimen comes from a study of CD8 T cells in ankylosing spondylitis. With V trimmed by 6 bases and J by 2 bases, 4 bases remained unmatched. Germline V gene sequence: CDR1 DFQATT, CDR2 SNEGSKA (reference sequence). The CDR3 sequence is 15 residues long. Study-level points and caveats: A motif in TCR beta, a set of roughly 8 highly homologous variants, appeared characteristic of ankylosing spondylitis blood.

Library preparation for TCR beta used quantitative 5'-RACE with molecular barcodes. Each CDR3 protein gets one entry after TCRdb re-called the 5' RACE reads with MiXCR. The sample records around 320,000 distinct CDR3 sequences, 20% being singletons. The sequence came from a female donor with ankylosing spondylitis or in good health (not recorded which). The rearrangement uses TRBV20-1 and TRBJ2-1, with TRBD2 matching 13 bases. Source material: blood, either unsorted or a sorted T cell fraction (not recorded which). CDR3 sequence (DNA): TGCAGTGCCACCGGACTAGCGGGAGCCTACAATGAGCAGTTCTTC. This translates into CSATGLAGAYNEQFF.